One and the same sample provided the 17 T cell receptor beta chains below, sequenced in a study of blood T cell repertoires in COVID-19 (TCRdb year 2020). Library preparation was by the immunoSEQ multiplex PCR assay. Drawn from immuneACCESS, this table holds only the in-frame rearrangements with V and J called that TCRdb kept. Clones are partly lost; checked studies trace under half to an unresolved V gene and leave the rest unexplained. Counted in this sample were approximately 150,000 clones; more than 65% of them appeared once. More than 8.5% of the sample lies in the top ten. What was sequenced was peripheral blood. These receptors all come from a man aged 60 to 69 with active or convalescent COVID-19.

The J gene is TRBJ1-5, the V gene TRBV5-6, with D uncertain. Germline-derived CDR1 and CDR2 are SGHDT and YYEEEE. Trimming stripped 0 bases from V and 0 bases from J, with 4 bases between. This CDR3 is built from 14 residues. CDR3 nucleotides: TGTGCCAGCAGCTTGGGTTATAGCAATCAGCCCCAGCATTTT. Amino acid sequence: CASSLGYSNQPQHF.

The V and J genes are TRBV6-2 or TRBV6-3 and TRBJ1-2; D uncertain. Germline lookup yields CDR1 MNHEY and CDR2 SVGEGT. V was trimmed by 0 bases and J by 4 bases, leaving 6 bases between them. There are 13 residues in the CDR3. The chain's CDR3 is CASSYSRIYGYTF. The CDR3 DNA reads TGTGCCAGCAGTTACTCCAGGATCTATGGCTACACCTTC.

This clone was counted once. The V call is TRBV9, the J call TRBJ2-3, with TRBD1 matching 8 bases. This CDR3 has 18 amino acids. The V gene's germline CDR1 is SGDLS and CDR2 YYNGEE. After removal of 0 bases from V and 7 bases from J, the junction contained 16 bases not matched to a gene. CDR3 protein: CASSVESGTGPGDNTQYF. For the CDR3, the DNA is TGTGCCAGCAGCGTAGAATCAGGGACAGGACCCGGGGATAATACGCAGTATTTT.

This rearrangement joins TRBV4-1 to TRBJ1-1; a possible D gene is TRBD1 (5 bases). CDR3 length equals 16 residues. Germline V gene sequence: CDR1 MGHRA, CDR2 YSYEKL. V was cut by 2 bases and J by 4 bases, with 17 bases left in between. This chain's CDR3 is CASSQKVLGEATEAFF. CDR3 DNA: TGCGCCAGCAGCCAAAAAGTACTGGGGGAGGCCACTGAAGCTTTCTTT.

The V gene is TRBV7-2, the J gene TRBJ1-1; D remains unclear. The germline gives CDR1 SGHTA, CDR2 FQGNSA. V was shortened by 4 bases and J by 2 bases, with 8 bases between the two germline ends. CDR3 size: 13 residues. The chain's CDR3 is CASSSTRNTEAFF. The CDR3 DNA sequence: TGTGCCAGCAGCTCCACAAGAAACACTGAAGCTTTCTTT.

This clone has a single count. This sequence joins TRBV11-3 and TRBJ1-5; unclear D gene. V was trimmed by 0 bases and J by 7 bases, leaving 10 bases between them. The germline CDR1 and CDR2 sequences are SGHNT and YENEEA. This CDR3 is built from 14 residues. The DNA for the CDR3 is TGTGCCAGCAGCTTAGACGGGAATGGACAGCCCCAGCATTTT. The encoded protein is CASSLDGNGQPQHF.

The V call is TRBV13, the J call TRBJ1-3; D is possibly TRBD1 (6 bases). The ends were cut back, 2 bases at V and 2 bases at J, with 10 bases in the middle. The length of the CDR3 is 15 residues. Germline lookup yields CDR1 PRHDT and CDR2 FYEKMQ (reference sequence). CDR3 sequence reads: CASSLRTATGNTIYF. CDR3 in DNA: TGTGCCAGCAGCTTACGGACAGCAACTGGAAACACCATATATTTT.

The DNA for the CDR3 is TGTGCCATCAGTGATCGTCCCGACTATGGCTACACCTTC. Its translation is CAISDRPDYGYTF. The chain recombines TRBV10-3 with TRBJ1-2; no reliable D call. Trimming took 3 bases from V and 3 from J, leaving 8 bases between them. The germline CDR1 and CDR2 sequences are ENHRY and SYGVKD. CDR3 size: 13 residues.

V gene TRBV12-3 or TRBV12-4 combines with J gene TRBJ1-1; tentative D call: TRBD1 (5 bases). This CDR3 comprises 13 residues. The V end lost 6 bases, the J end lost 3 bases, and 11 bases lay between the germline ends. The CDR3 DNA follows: TGTGCCAGCAGGGGGGGGTGGGACACTGAAGCTTTCTTT. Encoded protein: CASRGGWDTEAFF.

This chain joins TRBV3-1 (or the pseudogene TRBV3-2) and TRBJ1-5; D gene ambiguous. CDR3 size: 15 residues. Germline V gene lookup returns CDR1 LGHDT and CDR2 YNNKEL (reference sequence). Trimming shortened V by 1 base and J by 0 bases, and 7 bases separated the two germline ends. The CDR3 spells CASSQGLNSNQPQHF. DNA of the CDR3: TGTGCCAGCAGCCAAGGTCTTAATAGCAATCAGCCCCAGCATTTT.

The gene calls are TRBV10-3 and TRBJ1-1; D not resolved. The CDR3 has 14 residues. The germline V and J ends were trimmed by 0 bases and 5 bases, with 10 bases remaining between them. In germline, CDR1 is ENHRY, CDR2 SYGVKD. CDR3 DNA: TGTGCCATCAGTGAGTCGGTCGGAGGTACTGAAGCTTTCTTT. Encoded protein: CAISESVGGTEAFF.

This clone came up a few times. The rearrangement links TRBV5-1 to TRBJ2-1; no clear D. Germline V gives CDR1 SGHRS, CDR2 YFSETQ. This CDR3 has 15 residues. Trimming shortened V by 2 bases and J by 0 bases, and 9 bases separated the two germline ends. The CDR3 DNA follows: TGCGCCAGCAGCTTACGAGCTGACTCCTACAATGAGCAGTTCTTC. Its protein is CASSLRADSYNEQFF. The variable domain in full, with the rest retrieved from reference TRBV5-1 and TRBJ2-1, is KAGVTQTPRYLIKTRGQQVTLSCSPISGHRSVSWYQQTPGQGLQFLFEYFSETQRNKGNFPGRFSGRQFSNSRSEMNVSTLELGDSALYLCASSLRADSYNEQFFGPGTRLTVL.

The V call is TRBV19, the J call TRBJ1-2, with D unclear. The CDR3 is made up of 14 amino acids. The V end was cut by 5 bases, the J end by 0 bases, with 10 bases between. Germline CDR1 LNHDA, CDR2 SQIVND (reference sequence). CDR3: CASSDRSPNYGYTF. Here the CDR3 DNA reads TGTGCCAGTAGTGACCGGAGTCCTAACTATGGCTACACCTTC.

CDR3 bases: TGTGCCAGCAGCTTCGGTAGCTGGGACACCGGGGAGCTGTTTTTT. Its translation: CASSFGSWDTGELFF. This chain connects TRBV5-6 to TRBJ2-2; D gene ambiguous. Per the germline V gene, CDR1 is SGHDT and CDR2 is YYEEEE. The V gene lost 2 bases and the J gene lost 3 bases, with 11 bases spanning the gap. The length of the CDR3 is 15 residues.

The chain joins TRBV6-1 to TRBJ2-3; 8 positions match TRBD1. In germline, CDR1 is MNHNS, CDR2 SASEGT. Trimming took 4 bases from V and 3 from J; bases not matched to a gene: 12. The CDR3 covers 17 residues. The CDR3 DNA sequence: TGTGCCAGCAGTGTGCGCTACAAACAGGGGGAGACAGATACGCAGTATTTT. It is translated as CASSVRYKQGETDTQYF.

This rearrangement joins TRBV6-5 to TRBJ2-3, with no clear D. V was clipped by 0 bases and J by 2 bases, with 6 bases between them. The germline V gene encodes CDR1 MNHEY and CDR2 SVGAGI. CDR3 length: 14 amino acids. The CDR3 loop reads CASSYSSNTDTQYF. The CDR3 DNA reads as TGTGCCAGCAGTTACTCTAGCAACACAGATACGCAGTATTTT.

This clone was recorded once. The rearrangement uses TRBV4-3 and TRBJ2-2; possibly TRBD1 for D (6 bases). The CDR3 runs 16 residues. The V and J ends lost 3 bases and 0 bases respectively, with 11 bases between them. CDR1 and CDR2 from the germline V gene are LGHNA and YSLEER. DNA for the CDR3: TGCGCCAGCAGCCAGGGGGACACAACGAACACCGGGGAGCTGTTTTTT. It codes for CASSQGDTTNTGELFF.